This T cell receptor (beta chain) was found in a study of blood T cell repertoires in COVID-19. Clones were read by immunoSEQ multiplex PCR, and TCRdb kept only the in-frame ones, dropping some. The sample includes about 210,000 clones, about 89% of them seen just once. This CDR3 spans 15 amino acids. The sample consisted of peripheral blood. The rearrangement joins TRBV21-1 to TRBJ1-2. TRBV21-1 represents a pseudogene. This receptor was obtained from a woman in her 40s with acute or convalescent COVID-19. The chain's CDR3 is CASSTLTGTVDGYTF. DNA for the CDR3: TGTGCCAGCAGCACCTTGACCGGGACTGTTGATGGCTACACCTTC.